This passage covers 23 T cell receptor beta chains from one sample sequenced in a study of blood T cell repertoires in COVID-19. The protocol was immunoSEQ multiplex PCR, while the TCRdb copy is restricted to in-frame clones and leaves out a portion. The profile shows 70,000 to 95,000 clones, around 90% of them singletons. The sample taken for sequencing was peripheral blood. The receptors here all came from a human donor with active COVID-19. The donor label of this sample is uncertain.

The chain couples TRBV18 to TRBJ2-7; no clear D. The CDR3 loop spans 12 amino acids. From germline, CDR1 is KGHSH and CDR2 LQKENI. Trimming pared 3 bases from V and 5 bases from J, leaving 8 bases between. The CDR3 reads CASSPGENEQYF. The CDR3 DNA follows: TGTGCCAGCTCACCCGGAGAAAACGAGCAGTACTTC.

The V gene is TRBV4-3, the J gene TRBJ2-7, with a tentative D call TRBD1 (6 bases). The germline gives CDR1 LGHNA, CDR2 YSLEER. The CDR3 covers 15 residues. V lost 0 bases, J lost 3 bases, and 12 bases lay in between. The CDR3, as DNA: TGCGCCAGCAGCCAAGATTACAGGGTGAACTACGAGCAGTACTTC. Amino acids: CASSQDYRVNYEQYF.

The rearrangement uses TRBV5-1 and TRBJ1-4; tentatively, D is TRBD1 (5 bases). The CDR3 sequence is 13 residues long. The germline V and J ends were trimmed by 4 bases and 8 bases, with 12 bases remaining between them. Germline V gene sequence: CDR1 SGHRS, CDR2 YFSETQ. For the CDR3, the DNA is TGCGCCAGCAGCATACAGGAGGGAGAAAAACTGTTTTTT. Amino acids: CASSIQEGEKLFF.

The chain links TRBV6-5 to TRBJ1-4; no definite D call. The germline V gene has CDR1 MNHEY and CDR2 SVGAGI. The CDR3 is 12 residues long. V dropped 8 bases and J dropped 7 bases, with 11 bases sitting between them. CDR3 sequence (DNA): TGTGCCAGCGGAGATGGCGGTGAAAAACTGTTTTTT. It specifies CASGDGGEKLFF.

The V gene is TRBV5-6, the J gene TRBJ1-1, with D possibly being TRBD1 (5 bases). Looked up from germline, CDR1 is SGHDT and CDR2 is YYEEEE. Trimming shortened V by 5 bases and J by 1 base, and 6 bases separated the two germline ends. CDR3 size: 12 residues. CDR3: CASSRGNTEAFF. CDR3 in DNA: TGTGCCAGCAGTAGGGGGAACACTGAAGCTTTCTTT.

Here the CDR3 DNA reads TGTGCCAGCAGCCAAGACAGGGGCTATGGCTACACCTTC. Its protein product is CASSQDRGYGYTF. This chain uses TRBV4-2 with TRBJ1-2; D possibly corresponds to TRBD1 (6 bases). CDR1 and CDR2 from the germline V gene are LGHNA and YNFKEQ. V shed 0 bases and J shed 4 bases, with 6 bases lying between them. This CDR3 spans 13 amino acids.

The V and J genes are TRBV4-2 and TRBJ1-3; D remains unclear. The germline V gene encodes CDR1 LGHNA and CDR2 YNFKEQ. Trimming took 5 bases from V and 4 from J, leaving 15 bases between them. The CDR3 has 15 residues. The CDR3 is CASSASPGYGNTIYF. The CDR3 DNA is TGTGCCAGCAGCGCTAGCCCCGGGTACGGAAACACCATATATTTT.

The chain recombines TRBV27 with TRBJ1-4; the match to TRBD1 covers 7 bases. This CDR3 is 14 amino acids long. Trimming took 6 bases from V and 4 from J; bases not matched to a gene: 5. CDR1 and CDR2 from the germline V gene are MNHEY and SMNVEV (reference sequence). DNA for the CDR3: TGTGCCAGCAGGCCGGGACAGCATAATGAAAAACTGTTTTTT. Translating gives CASRPGQHNEKLFF.

The chain is built from TRBV6-5 and TRBJ1-5, with 7 bases fitting TRBD1. This CDR3 has 15 residues. V lost 5 bases to trimming and J lost 6 bases; unmatched junction nucleotides: 10. CDR1 MNHEY and CDR2 SVGAGI come from the germline V gene. This CDR3 reads CASSTGTETLQPQHF. In DNA form, the CDR3 reads TGTGCCAGCAGTACCGGGACAGAAACTCTTCAGCCCCAGCATTTT.

The V call is TRBV6-5, the J call TRBJ2-5; 7 positions match TRBD2. J lost 5 bases, V lost 0 bases, and 6 bases had no gene match. The germline V gene has CDR1 MNHEY and CDR2 SVGAGI. This CDR3 is built from 15 residues. The CDR3 protein is CASSYSTSWEETQYF. CDR3 DNA sequence: TGTGCCAGCAGTTACTCGACTAGCTGGGAGGAGACCCAGTACTTC.

The chain couples TRBV14 to TRBJ2-7; the D is unclear. Deletions cut 3 bases from V and 0 bases from J, with 6 bases between. The germline gives CDR1 SGHDN, CDR2 FVKESK. The CDR3 extends over 13 amino acids. The CDR3 is CASSHPSSYEQYF. CDR3 DNA sequence: TGTGCCAGCAGCCATCCCAGCTCCTACGAGCAGTACTTC.

The chain employs TRBV4-3 and TRBJ2-1; D possibly corresponds to TRBD1 (5 bases). Germline lookup yields CDR1 LGHNA and CDR2 YSLEER. The V gene lost 0 bases and the J gene lost 10 bases, with 10 bases spanning the gap. The CDR3 is 13 residues long. CDR3 protein: CASSQDTGKEQFF. The CDR3 region has the DNA TGCGCCAGCAGCCAAGACACAGGCAAAGAGCAGTTCTTC.

The chain links TRBV2 to TRBJ2-7; no firm D call. V lost 1 base and J 1 base, leaving 5 bases between the germline ends. Germline V gives CDR1 SNHLY, CDR2 FYNNEI. The CDR3 covers 13 residues. The CDR3 region has the DNA TGTGCCAGCAGTGAAGTGGAGTCCTACGAGCAGTACTTC. This translates into CASSEVESYEQYF.

The genes are TRBV5-6 and TRBJ2-5; tentatively, D is TRBD2 (6 bases). The CDR3 has 15 amino acids. CDR1 SGHDT and CDR2 YYEEEE come from the germline V gene. Trimming removed 4 bases from V and 5 bases from J, with 18 bases in between. CDR3 in amino acids: CASSPPTSPEETQYF. CDR3 DNA: TGTGCCAGCAGCCCTCCGACTAGTCCCGAGGAGACCCAGTACTTC.

This clone has a single count. The sample holds other DNA sequences that translate to the same CDR3. This sequence joins TRBV6-6 and TRBJ2-7; a possible D gene is TRBD1 (6 bases). In germline, CDR1 is MNHNY, CDR2 SVGAGI (reference sequence). The CDR3 totals 12 residues. The V and J ends lost 5 bases and 3 bases respectively, with 8 bases between them. This chain's CDR3 is CASSIQGYEQYF. The CDR3 region has the DNA TGTGCCAGCAGTATACAGGGCTACGAGCAGTACTTC.

CDR3 nucleotides: TGTGCCAGCAGCTTGGTTGATACCCCTAGTGGGGCTTTCTTT. Translating gives CASSLVDTPSGAFF. The chain has TRBV5-6 and TRBJ1-1; no firm D call. Trimming cost V 0 bases and J 11 bases, with 17 bases left between them. The germline CDR1 and CDR2 sequences are SGHDT and YYEEEE. The length of the CDR3 is 14 residues.

The CDR3 coding sequence is TGTGCCAGTAGTATAGGGACAGCTGCAGATACGCAGTATTTT. Protein sequence: CASSIGTAADTQYF. The chain uses TRBV19 and TRBJ2-3; TRBD1 might be the D (6 bases). From germline, CDR1 is LNHDA and CDR2 SQIVND (reference sequence). The CDR3 sequence is 14 residues long. V lost 1 base to trimming and J lost 4 bases, with 9 bases between them.

V is TRBV6-5 and J is TRBJ1-4, with no clear D. Germline CDR1 is MNHEY and CDR2 is SVGAGI. Trimming cost V 7 bases and J 4 bases, with 13 bases left between them. This CDR3 contains 14 residues. The CDR3 nucleotides read TGTGCCAGCATATACAGCGAGGGTAATGAAAAACTGTTTTTT. As protein: CASIYSEGNEKLFF.

J is TRBJ1-5 and V is TRBV6-5, with TRBD1 matching 9 bases. The germline CDR1 and CDR2 sequences are MNHEY and SVGAGI. V shed 0 bases, J shed 4 bases, and the junction held 4 bases outside the gene matches. The CDR3 length is 16 residues. The CDR3 bases are TGTGCCAGCAGTTACTCGACAGGGGGAGGGAATCAGCCCCAGCATTTT. Protein product: CASSYSTGGGNQPQHF.

CDR3 bases: TGTGCTAGTGGTCCGGGAGCTCGGGACAGGGACCCAAAACTGTTTTTT. Protein: CASGPGARDRDPKLFF. The chain links TRBV12-5 to TRBJ1-4, with TRBD1 matching over 9 bases. This CDR3 contains 16 residues. V lost 5 bases and J lost 10; bases outside the gene matches: 14. The germline CDR1 and CDR2 sequences are LGHNT and FRNRAP.

The gene calls are TRBV30 and TRBJ2-7; 10 bases fit TRBD2. Germline loops: CDR1 GTSNPN, CDR2 SVGIG (reference sequence). After removal of 5 bases from V and 5 bases from J, the junction contained 12 bases not matched to a gene. This CDR3 is 15 amino acids long. DNA for the CDR3: TGTGCCTGGCAACCTCGGACTAGCGGAAGGCACGAGCAGTACTTC. The encoded protein is CAWQPRTSGRHEQYF.

The chain's CDR3 is CASRGTGANVLTF. The CDR3 DNA reads as TGTGCCAGCAGGGGTACTGGGGCCAACGTCCTGACTTTC. The chain employs TRBV19 and TRBJ2-6; maybe TRBD1 (6 bases). V was cut by 9 bases and J by 2 bases, with 8 bases left in between. Germline V CDR1 and CDR2: LNHDA, SQIVND (reference sequence). The CDR3 has 13 amino acids.

The V gene is TRBV4-3, the J gene TRBJ1-1; 7 bases map to TRBD1. Unmatched junction bases numbered 8, after V lost 2 bases and J lost 2 bases. This CDR3 is built from 16 residues. Germline CDR1 LGHNA, CDR2 YSLEER. The CDR3 nucleotides read TGCGCCAGCAGCCAATCTACCGGGACAGCAAACACTGAAGCTTTCTTT. This codes for CASSQSTGTANTEAFF.